Described below is a single T cell receptor beta chain sequence and its context. The data are from a study of CD8+CD57+ T cells in acquired aplastic anemia. Researchers used genomic DNA as the template to profile TCR beta VDJ and CDR3. Each CDR3 protein is one row after TCRdb ran MiXCR on the reads. The sample yields 260,000 or so distinct CDR3 sequences, approximately 80% seen once. The CDR3 consists of 15 residues. Looked up from germline, CDR1 is SGDLS and CDR2 is YYNGEE. J gave up 5 bases and V 7 bases, and 9 bases lay outside the gene matches. Patients included in sequencing had previously demonstrated CD8+CD57+ cell expansion by flow cytometry.

This rearrangement joins TRBV9 to TRBJ2-2; 9 nucleotides align to TRBD1. This TCR derives from a human donor with aplastic anemia. Sequencing input: sorted CD4+, CD8+, or CD8+CD57+ T cells (not recorded which) from PBMCs. DNA for the CDR3: TGTGCCAGCGGATCTACAGGGGGCGGGACCGGGGAGCTGTTTTTT. It specifies CASGSTGGGTGELFF.